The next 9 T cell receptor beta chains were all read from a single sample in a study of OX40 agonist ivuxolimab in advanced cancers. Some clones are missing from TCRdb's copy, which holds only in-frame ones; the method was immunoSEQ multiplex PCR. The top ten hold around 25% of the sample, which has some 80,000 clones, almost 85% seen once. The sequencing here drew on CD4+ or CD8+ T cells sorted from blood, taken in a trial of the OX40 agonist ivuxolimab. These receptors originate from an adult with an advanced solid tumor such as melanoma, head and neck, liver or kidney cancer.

In DNA form, the CDR3 reads TGTGCCAGCAGCTTAATGGGACTAGCGGGGGGGGAGACCCAGTACTTC. Its protein is CASSLMGLAGGETQYF. V is TRBV9 and J is TRBJ2-5, with 16 bases matching TRBD2. The CDR3 consists of 16 residues. The trim removed 4 bases at V and 5 bases at J, leaving 5 bases unmatched. Germline V gene sequence: CDR1 SGDLS, CDR2 YYNGEE.

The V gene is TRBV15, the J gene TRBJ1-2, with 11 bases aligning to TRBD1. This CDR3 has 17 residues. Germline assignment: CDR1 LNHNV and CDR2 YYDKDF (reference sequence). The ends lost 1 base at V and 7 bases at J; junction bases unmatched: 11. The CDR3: CATSRAGGDRGLSGYTF. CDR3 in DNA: TGTGCCACCAGCAGAGCAGGTGGGGACAGGGGGTTGAGTGGCTACACCTTC.

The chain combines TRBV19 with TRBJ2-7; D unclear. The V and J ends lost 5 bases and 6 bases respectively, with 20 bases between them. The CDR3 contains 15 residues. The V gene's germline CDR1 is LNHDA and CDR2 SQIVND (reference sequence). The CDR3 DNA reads TGTGCCAGTAGTTATGATCCTTTCATCGCTGGCGAGCAGTACTTC. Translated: CASSYDPFIAGEQYF. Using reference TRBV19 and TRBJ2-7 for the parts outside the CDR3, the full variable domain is DGGITQSPKYLFRKEGQNVTLSCEQNLNHDAMYWYRQDPGQGLRLIYYSQIVNDFQKGDIAEGYSVSREKKESFPLTVTSAQKNPTAFYLCASSYDPFIAGEQYFGPGTRLTVT.

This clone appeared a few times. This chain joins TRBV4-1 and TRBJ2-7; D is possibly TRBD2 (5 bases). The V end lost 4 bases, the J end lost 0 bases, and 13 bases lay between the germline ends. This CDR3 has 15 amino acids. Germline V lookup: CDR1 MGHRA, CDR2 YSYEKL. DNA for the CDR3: TGCGCCAGCAGCCTGGACTTCTGGAGCTCCTACGAGCAGTACTTC. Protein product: CASSLDFWSSYEQYF.

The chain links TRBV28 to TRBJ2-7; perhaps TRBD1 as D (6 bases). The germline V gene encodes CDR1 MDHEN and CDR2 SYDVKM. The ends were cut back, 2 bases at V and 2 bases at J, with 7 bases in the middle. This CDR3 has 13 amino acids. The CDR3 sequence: CASSLRTAYEQYF. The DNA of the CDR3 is TGTGCCAGCAGTTTAAGGACAGCCTACGAGCAGTACTTC.

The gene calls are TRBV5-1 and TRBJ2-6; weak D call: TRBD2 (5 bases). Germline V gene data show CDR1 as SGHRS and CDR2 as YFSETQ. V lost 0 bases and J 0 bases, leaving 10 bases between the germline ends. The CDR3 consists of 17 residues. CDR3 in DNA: TGCGCCAGCAGCTTGGGGACTCTCAGCTCTGGGGCCAACGTCCTGACTTTC. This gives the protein CASSLGTLSSGANVLTF.

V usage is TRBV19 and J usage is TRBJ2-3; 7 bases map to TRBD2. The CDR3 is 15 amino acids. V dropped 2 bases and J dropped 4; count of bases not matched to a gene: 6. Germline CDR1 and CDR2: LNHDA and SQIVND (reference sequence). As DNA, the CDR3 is TGTGCCAGTAGTATAATGGTAGCGGGCGCAGATACGCAGTATTTT. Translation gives CASSIMVAGADTQYF.

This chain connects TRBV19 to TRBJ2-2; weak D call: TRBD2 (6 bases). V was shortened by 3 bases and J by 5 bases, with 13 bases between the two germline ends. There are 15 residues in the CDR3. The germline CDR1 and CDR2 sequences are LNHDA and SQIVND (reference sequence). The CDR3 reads CASSIGSGRTGELFF. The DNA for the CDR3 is TGTGCCAGTAGTATCGGAAGCGGGCGTACCGGGGAGCTGTTTTTT.

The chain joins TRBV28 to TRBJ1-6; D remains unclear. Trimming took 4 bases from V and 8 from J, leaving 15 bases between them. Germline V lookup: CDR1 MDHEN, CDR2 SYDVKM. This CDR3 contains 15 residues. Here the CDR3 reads CASSSRIGWDSPLHF. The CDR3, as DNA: TGTGCCAGCAGTTCCCGTATAGGCTGGGATTCACCCCTCCACTTT. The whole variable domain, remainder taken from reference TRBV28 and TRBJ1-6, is DVKVTQSSRYLVKRTGEKVFLECVQDMDHENMFWYRQDPGLGLRLIYFSYDVKMKEKGDIPEGYSVSREKKERFSLILESASTNQTSMYLCASSSRIGWDSPLHFGNGTRLTVT.